These 8 T cell receptor beta chains originate from one sample sequenced in a study of graft-versus-host responses after intestinal transplantation. Clones were sequenced by immunoSEQ multiplex PCR, and TCRdb holds only the in-frame ones, with some missing. The top ten hold approximately 1.4% of the sample, which has 95,000 to 100,000 clones, 86% seen once. The specimen comprised PBMCs, sampled 255 days after intestinal transplant. The source of these receptors is a human patient who received an intestinal transplant, so some T cells may come from the graft donor.

This chain connects TRBV7-2 to TRBJ2-5, with 7 bases that match TRBD2. In germline, CDR1 is SGHTA, CDR2 FQGNSA. The trim removed 5 bases at V and 1 base at J, leaving 10 bases unmatched. There are 16 residues in the CDR3. CDR3 region: CASSRMASGPQETQYF. Here the CDR3 DNA reads TGTGCCAGCAGCCGCATGGCTAGCGGACCCCAAGAGACCCAGTACTTC.

In nucleotides, the CDR3 is TGTGCCAGCAGTTTATCGATTGGGAGAACTAATTCACCCCTCCACTTT. It translates to CASSLSIGRTNSPLHF. The V and J genes are TRBV28 and TRBJ1-6, with no clear D. This CDR3 region has 16 residues. V gave up 1 base and J gave up 6 bases, with 13 bases separating them. Germline CDR1 MDHEN, CDR2 SYDVKM.

This clone was counted a single time. V and J are TRBV6-4 and TRBJ2-7; 10 bases map to TRBD1. Germline trimming cut 3 bases from V and 4 bases from J; bases unmatched to any gene: 15. The CDR3 is 18 amino acids. In germline, CDR1 is MRHNA, CDR2 SNTAGT. CDR3 sequence (DNA): TGTGCCAGCAGTGAATCTTCCTACCGGGACAGGGGCTGTTACGAGCAGTACTTC. Encoded protein: CASSESSYRDRGCYEQYF.

V gene TRBV7-3 combines with J gene TRBJ1-1, with a possible D match to TRBD1 (6 bases). CDR3 length equals 14 residues. V lost 5 bases and J 5 bases, leaving 15 bases between the germline ends. Germline V CDR1 and CDR2: SGHTA, FQGTGA. Written as DNA, the CDR3 is TGTGCCAGCAGCCCGCGCGGGGGCGGAACTGAAGCTTTCTTT. It specifies CASSPRGGGTEAFF. Full variable domain (outside the CDR3, taken from reference TRBV7-3 and TRBJ1-1): GAGVSQTPSNKVTEKGKYVELRCDPISGHTALYWYRQSLGQGPEFLIYFQGTGAADDSGLPNDRFFAVRPEGSVSTLKIQRTERGDSAVYLCASSPRGGGTEAFFGQGTRLTVV.

The chain combines TRBV29-1 with TRBJ1-2; D call uncertain. The CDR3 consists of 12 residues. The V and J ends lost 6 bases and 4 bases respectively, with 12 bases between them. Germline V gene sequence: CDR1 SQVTM, CDR2 ANQGSEA. The CDR3 DNA reads as TGCAGCGTGGGGTTCGGGCCCTATGGCTACACCTTC. Amino acids: CSVGFGPYGYTF.

The rearrangement uses TRBV28 and TRBJ2-7, with 10 positions matching TRBD1. The CDR3 sequence is 16 residues long. The J segment lost 4 bases and the V segment lost 3 bases, leaving 9 bases of the junction unmatched. CDR1 MDHEN and CDR2 SYDVKM come from the germline V gene. The chain's CDR3 is CASSFGGQGFGYEQYV. CDR3 nucleotide sequence: TGTGCCAGCAGTTTCGGGGGACAGGGGTTTGGTTACGAGCAGTACGTC.

This chain joins TRBV19 and TRBJ1-1; no clear D gene. Trimming pared 1 base from V and 1 base from J, leaving 7 bases between. The germline V gene encodes CDR1 LNHDA and CDR2 SQIVND (reference sequence). This CDR3 has 14 amino acids. CDR3 nucleotides: TGTGCCAGTAGTATAGGGAGATCGAACACTGAAGCTTTCTTT. Translated, it gives CASSIGRSNTEAFF.

This clone has just one count. V gene TRBV5-4 combines with J gene TRBJ2-7; possible D gene TRBD1, 6 bases. Germline CDR1 and CDR2: SGHNT and YYREEE (reference sequence). The length of the CDR3 is 16 residues. V lost 0 bases to trimming and J lost 5 bases, with 18 bases between them. The CDR3 DNA reads as TGTGCCAGCAGCTTGGAGGGGGAAGGACAAGGGCACGAGCAGTACTTC. It translates to CASSLEGEGQGHEQYF. The variable domain in full, with the rest retrieved from reference TRBV5-4 and TRBJ2-7, is ETGVTQSPTHLIKTRGQQVTLRCSSQSGHNTVSWYQQALGQGPQFIFQYYREEENGRGNFPPRFSGLQFPNYSSELNVNALELDDSALYLCASSLEGEGQGHEQYFGPGTRLTVT.